This T cell receptor beta chain was retrieved from a study of blood T cell repertoires in COVID-19. Study-wide context: Acute and convalescent COVID-19 samples came from the United States, Italy and Spain. Sources were T cells, B-cell-depleted T cells, or PBMCs; the material itself was cDNA or gDNA.

The CDR3 length is 16 residues. Germline-derived CDR1 and CDR2 are SGHNT and YYREEE (reference sequence). The V gene end was trimmed by 4 bases and the J gene end by 0 bases; junction bases not matched to a gene: 7. This clone has only a few counts. Different DNA sequences within this sample yield the same CDR3. Per the authors' pipeline: Amplification of reference gene primers was used by the study to estimate nucleated cell counts. The assay was immunoSEQ multiplex PCR, and TCRdb's table has in-frame clones only and misses some. That table is the source of V, J and clone size, and D and trimming were worked out from the DNA. This table holds over 200,000 clones, approximately 86% found once.

The specimen was peripheral blood. The sequence was obtained from a woman aged 25 to 39 who had recovered from COVID-19. The chain links TRBV5-4 to TRBJ1-3; 7 bases map to TRBD1. The CDR3 sequence is CASSNDRVRSGNTIYF. The CDR3 DNA is TGTGCCAGCAGCAACGACAGGGTTCGCTCTGGAAACACCATATATTTT.